Following are 20 T cell receptor beta chains from one sample sequenced in a study of technical replicates of blood from a handful of donors. This table comes from immunoSEQ multiplex PCR, and its TCRdb copy is limited to in-frame clones, with some not included. The repertoire holds approximately 79,000 clones, more than 85% seen once, with approximately 0.42% in the top ten. Sequenced: T cells isolated from PBMCs. The source of these receptors is a human donor in good health.

The genes are TRBV5-5 and TRBJ2-7; 15 bases line up with TRBD2. Trimming cost V 1 base and J 4 bases; bases outside gene matches: 12. CDR1 is SGHKS, CDR2 YYEKEE, per germline (reference sequence). The CDR3 has 19 residues. This CDR3 reads CASSLRDVRTSGREYEQYF. CDR3 nucleotides: TGTGCCAGCAGCTTGAGGGACGTCCGGACTAGCGGGAGGGAATACGAGCAGTACTTC.

The chain combines TRBV30 with TRBJ1-4; 12 nucleotides align to TRBD1. Germline V CDR1 and CDR2: GTSNPN, SVGIG (reference sequence). CDR3 size: 16 residues. V lost 0 bases to trimming and J lost 6 bases; unmatched junction nucleotides: 5. The CDR3 sequence: CAWSVGTGGLDEKLFF. For the CDR3, the DNA is TGTGCCTGGAGTGTAGGGACAGGGGGCCTGGATGAAAAACTGTTTTTT.

The chain couples TRBV15 to TRBJ1-2; the D is unclear. V was cut by 0 bases and J by 4 bases, with 15 bases left in between. Germline V lookup: CDR1 LNHNV, CDR2 YYDKDF (reference sequence). The CDR3 spans 16 residues. Here the CDR3 DNA reads TGTGCCACCAGCAGAGATCCCTTAAGCTTTTTCTATGGCTACACCTTC. This sequence encodes CATSRDPLSFFYGYTF.

This chain uses TRBV2 with TRBJ2-3; 10 bases agree with TRBD2. Trimming took 2 bases from V and 4 from J; bases not matched to a gene: 6. The CDR3 runs to 16 residues. Germline-derived CDR1 and CDR2 are SNHLY and FYNNEI. The chain's CDR3 is CASSERPSGSADTQYF. In DNA form, the CDR3 reads TGTGCCAGCAGTGAAAGGCCTAGCGGGAGCGCAGATACGCAGTATTTT.

The chain uses TRBV7-3 and TRBJ2-1; 9 bases match TRBD2. The CDR3 contains 13 residues. J lost 10 bases, V lost 5 bases, and 6 bases had no gene match. Germline V gene sequence: CDR1 SGHTA, CDR2 FQGTGA. This CDR3 is CASSLTGLAEQFF. CDR3 nucleotides: TGTGCCAGCAGCCTCACTGGACTAGCGGAGCAGTTCTTC.

V and J are TRBV19 and TRBJ2-2, with a tentative D call TRBD1 (6 bases). The CDR3 has 13 residues. Trimming shortened V by 4 bases and J by 6 bases, and 9 bases separated the two germline ends. From germline, CDR1 is LNHDA and CDR2 SQIVND (reference sequence). The DNA of the CDR3 is TGTGCCAGTAGTACTACAGGGCCCGGGGAGCTGTTTTTT. Translated: CASSTTGPGELFF.

This clone was observed once. CDR3 region: CASSYATSSGEFF. CDR3 in DNA: TGTGCCAGCAGTTATGCGACTAGCTCGGGGGAGTTCTTC. V gene TRBV6-5 combines with J gene TRBJ2-1, with TRBD2 matching over 7 bases. Germline-derived CDR1 and CDR2 are MNHEY and SVGAGI. The CDR3 is made up of 13 amino acids. With V trimmed by 3 bases and J by 14 bases, 10 bases remained unmatched.

J is TRBJ2-5 and V is TRBV19, with a weak D call TRBD2 (6 bases). Trimming removed 5 bases from V and 5 bases from J, with 15 bases in between. Germline V gene data show CDR1 as LNHDA and CDR2 as SQIVND (reference sequence). The CDR3 runs 14 residues. The CDR3: CASSEVVGGETQYF. As DNA, the CDR3 is TGTGCCAGTAGTGAGGTAGTAGGAGGGGAGACCCAGTACTTC.

The genes are TRBV5-1 and TRBJ2-2, with TRBD1 as a possible D gene (6 bases). V lost 4 bases, J lost 2 bases, and 12 bases lay in between. Germline values: CDR1 SGHRS, CDR2 YFSETQ. There are 15 residues in the CDR3. Written as DNA, the CDR3 is TGCGCCAGCAGCGTTACAGGGAGCAACACCGGGGAGCTGTTTTTT. Protein product: CASSVTGSNTGELFF.

The chain employs TRBV11-2 and TRBJ2-1; tentatively, D is TRBD1 (5 bases). The CDR3 has 15 residues. Germline V gives CDR1 SGHAT, CDR2 FQNNGV. Trimming removed 3 bases from V and 0 bases from J, with 9 bases in between. The CDR3 DNA sequence: TGTGCCAGCAGCTTGGACACAAGCTCCTACAATGAGCAGTTCTTC. It encodes CASSLDTSSYNEQFF.

The CDR3 sequence is CASSVGGRDRGYEQYF. CDR3 nucleotide sequence: TGTGCCAGCAGCGTAGGGGGACGGGACAGGGGTTACGAGCAGTACTTC. The chain uses TRBV9 and TRBJ2-7, with 10 bases matching TRBD1. The CDR3 has 16 residues. The V gene's germline CDR1 is SGDLS and CDR2 YYNGEE. The V and J ends lost 0 bases and 4 bases, in that order; junction bases with no gene match: 7.

V usage is TRBV11-2 and J usage is TRBJ1-3, with a possible D match to TRBD1 (5 bases). Trimming pared 1 base from V and 3 bases from J, leaving 13 bases between. Germline V gene data show CDR1 as SGHAT and CDR2 as FQNNGV. The CDR3 spans 16 residues. CDR3: CASSLVTGGGGNTIYF. The CDR3 nucleotides read TGTGCCAGCAGCTTAGTAACAGGCGGCGGTGGAAACACCATATATTTT.

V is TRBV10-3 and J is TRBJ1-1, with D unclear. V was cut by 6 bases and J by 0 bases, with 8 bases left in between. This CDR3 is built from 13 residues. From germline, CDR1 is ENHRY and CDR2 SYGVKD. The CDR3 loop is CAIRGDMNTEAFF. The CDR3 DNA sequence: TGTGCCATCAGGGGTGACATGAACACTGAAGCTTTCTTT.

The chain joins TRBV19 to TRBJ2-2; 8 nucleotides align to TRBD1. This CDR3 is 15 amino acids long. The ends lost 3 bases at V and 4 bases at J; junction bases unmatched: 4. Germline V CDR1 and CDR2: LNHDA, SQIVND (reference sequence). The CDR3 coding sequence is TGTGCCAGTAGTATGCGTACAGGGGGCACCGGGGAGCTGTTTTTT. The encoded protein is CASSMRTGGTGELFF.

CDR3 in amino acids: CATQLGEDGYTF. The DNA for the CDR3 is TGTGCCACGCAATTAGGGGAAGATGGCTACACCTTC. The chain combines TRBV10-3 with TRBJ1-2; TRBD1 might be the D (5 bases). V was clipped by 10 bases and J by 6 bases, with 15 bases between them. This CDR3 is 12 amino acids long. Germline CDR1 reads ENHRY; CDR2 reads SYGVKD.

This clone came up a few times. This chain joins TRBV15 and TRBJ1-5, with D unclear. Between the trimmed V and J ends, which lost 4 bases and 7 bases, there was a span of 11 bases. From germline, CDR1 is LNHNV and CDR2 YYDKDF (reference sequence). This CDR3 region has 13 residues. CDR3 DNA: TGTGCCACCAGCACGGGAGTCGACCAGCCCCAGCATTTT. Translating it yields CATSTGVDQPQHF.

The chain carries TRBV10-3 and TRBJ1-2, with a tentative D call TRBD1 (5 bases). Trimming shortened V by 4 bases and J by 0 bases, and 9 bases separated the two germline ends. The length of the CDR3 is 14 residues. Germline values: CDR1 ENHRY, CDR2 SYGVKD. The CDR3, as DNA: TGTGCCATCAGTGTCGACAGTTCTAACTATGGCTACACCTTC. As protein: CAISVDSSNYGYTF.

V gene TRBV30 combines with J gene TRBJ2-3; 7 bases match TRBD2. This CDR3 is built from 12 residues. Germline CDR1 reads GTSNPN; CDR2 reads SVGIG (reference sequence). V gave up 5 bases and J gave up 4 bases; unmatched junction bases: 3. The CDR3 region is CAWAGAPDTQYF. The CDR3 DNA is TGTGCCTGGGCGGGAGCCCCAGATACGCAGTATTTT.

This chain links TRBV19 with TRBJ1-2; no clear D. The V end lost 1 base, the J end lost 10 bases, and 10 bases lay between the germline ends. Germline assignment: CDR1 LNHDA and CDR2 SQIVND (reference sequence). The CDR3 has 12 residues. CDR3 protein: CASSIGGPDYTF. Written as DNA, the CDR3 is TGTGCCAGTAGTATAGGCGGGCCTGACTACACCTTC.

This clone has just one count. The V and J genes are TRBV5-1 and TRBJ1-1; D not resolved. The V end was cut by 5 bases, the J end by 1 base, with 24 bases between. CDR1 is SGHRS, CDR2 YFSETQ, per germline. This CDR3 contains 18 residues. CDR3 loop: CASRLTPKARNRNTEAFF. The CDR3 DNA follows: TGCGCCAGCAGGCTCACCCCGAAGGCGAGGAATCGGAACACTGAAGCTTTCTTT.